This TCR beta chain was documented in a study of OX40 agonist ivuxolimab in advanced cancers. Findings of the study overall: The study found that CD8+ T cells averaged more expanded clones than CD4+.

From germline, CDR1 is LNHDA and CDR2 SQIVND (reference sequence). The CDR3 has 17 amino acids. Trimming cost V 4 bases and J 7 bases, with 23 bases left between them. TCRdb's table, derived via immunoSEQ multiplex PCR, lists solely in-frame clones and lacks some. The sample holds around 72,000 clones; roughly 85% are singletons and the top ten take 8% to 10%. A remark on this clone: Its antigen is not known.

The chain has TRBV19 and TRBJ1-5; weak D call: TRBD1 (5 bases). Specimen: CD4+ or CD8+ T cells sorted from blood, collected in a trial of the OX40 agonist ivuxolimab. This sequence was found in an adult with an advanced solid tumor such as melanoma, head and neck, liver or kidney cancer. The CDR3 sequence is CASSRPPRGNVGQPQHF. For the CDR3, the DNA is TGTGCCAGTAGTAGACCCCCCCGGGGGAACGTCGGACAGCCCCAGCATTTT.